This paragraph reports one T cell receptor beta chain. One Seattle source followed patients from active infection through their disease course. The V and J ends lost 3 bases and 5 bases respectively, with 12 bases between them. Germline lookup yields CDR1 ENHRY and CDR2 SYGVKD. The CDR3 is made up of 14 amino acids. Authors' analysis steps: The assay estimated nucleated cells by amplifying reference gene primers. The repertoire was sequenced with immunoSEQ multiplex PCR; TCRdb's copy has only in-frame clones and lacks some. Clone size and the V and J calls come from that table; the DNA yielded D and trimming. The data contain approximately 89,000 clones, around 75% of them singletons. This entry belongs to a study of blood T cell repertoires in COVID-19. Overall study: Sample material is recorded as cDNA or gDNA derived from T cells, B-cell-depleted T cells, or PBMCs.

The sequencing sample was made of peripheral blood. The receptor was derived from a man between 65 and 80 years old with COVID-19, enrolled during active disease. The gene calls are TRBV10-3 and TRBJ2-3; D perhaps matches TRBD2 (6 bases). CDR3 amino acids: CAISDAGTGDTQYF. The CDR3 DNA reads TGTGCCATCAGTGATGCGGGAACGGGAGATACGCAGTATTTT.